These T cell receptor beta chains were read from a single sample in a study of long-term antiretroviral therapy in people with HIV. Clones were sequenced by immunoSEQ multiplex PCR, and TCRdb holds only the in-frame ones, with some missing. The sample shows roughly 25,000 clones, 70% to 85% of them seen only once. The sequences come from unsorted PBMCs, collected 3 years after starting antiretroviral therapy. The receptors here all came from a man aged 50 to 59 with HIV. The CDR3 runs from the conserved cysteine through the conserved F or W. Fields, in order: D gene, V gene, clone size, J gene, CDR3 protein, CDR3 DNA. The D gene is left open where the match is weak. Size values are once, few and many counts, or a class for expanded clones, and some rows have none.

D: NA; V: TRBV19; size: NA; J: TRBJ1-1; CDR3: CASSKGLVEAFF; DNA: TGTGCCAGTAGTAAGGGACTTGTTGAAGCTTTCTTT
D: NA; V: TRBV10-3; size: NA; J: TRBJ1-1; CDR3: CAISESNGVDTEAFF; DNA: TGTGCCATCAGTGAGTCGAACGGAGTTGACACTGAAGCTTTCTTT
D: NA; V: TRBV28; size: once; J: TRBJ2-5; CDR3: CASRLGQRAKETQYF; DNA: TGTGCCAGCAGACTAGGACAAAGGGCGAAAGAGACCCAGTACTTC
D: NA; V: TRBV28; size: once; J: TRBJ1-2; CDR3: CASSLEPNYGYTF; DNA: TGTGCCAGCAGTTTAGAACCGAACTATGGCTACACCTTC
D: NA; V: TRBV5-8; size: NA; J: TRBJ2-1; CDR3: CASRGGYNEQFF; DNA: TGTGCCAGCAGGGGCGGCTACAATGAGCAGTTCTTC
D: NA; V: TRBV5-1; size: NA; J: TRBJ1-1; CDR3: CASSLGLNTEAFF; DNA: TGCGCCAGCAGCTTGGGCCTGAACACTGAAGCTTTCTTT
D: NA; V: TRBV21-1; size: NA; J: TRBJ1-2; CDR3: CASSSRDGEINYGYTF; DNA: TGTGCCAGCAGCAGCCGGGACGGAGAGATCAACTATGGCTACACCTTC
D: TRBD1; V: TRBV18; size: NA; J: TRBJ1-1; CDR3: CASSVGTVNTEAFF; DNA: TGTGCCAGCTCTGTGGGGACAGTCAACACTGAAGCTTTCTTT
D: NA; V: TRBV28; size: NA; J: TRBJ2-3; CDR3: CATQKVGAGTDTQYF; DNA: TGTGCCACCCAAAAAGTAGGCGCCGGCACAGATACGCAGTATTTT
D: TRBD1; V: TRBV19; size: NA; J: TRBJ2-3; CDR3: CASSATGEMKQYF; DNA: TGTGCCAGTAGTGCAACAGGGGAAATGAAGCAGTATTTT
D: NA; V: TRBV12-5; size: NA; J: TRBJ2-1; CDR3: CASGLGKTEQFF; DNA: TGTGCTAGTGGTTTGGGGAAAACTGAGCAGTTCTTC
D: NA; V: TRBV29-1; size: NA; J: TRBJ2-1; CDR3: CSVGGRSYNEQFF; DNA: TGCAGCGTTGGTGGTCGCTCCTACAATGAGCAGTTCTTC
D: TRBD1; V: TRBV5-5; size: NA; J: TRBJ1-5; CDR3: CASSLGETGGGQPQHF; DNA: TGTGCCAGCAGCCTGGGGGAAACAGGGGGCGGTCAGCCCCAGCATTTT
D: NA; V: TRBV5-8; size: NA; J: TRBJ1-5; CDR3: CASSFRYRDSGPYQPQHF; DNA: TGTGCCAGCAGCTTTCGATACAGGGACTCGGGACCCTATCAGCCCCAGCATTTT
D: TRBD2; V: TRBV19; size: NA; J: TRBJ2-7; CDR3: CASSIPGVGGTYYEQYF; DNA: TGTGCCAGTAGTATCCCCGGAGTCGGGGGGACCTACTACGAGCAGTACTTC
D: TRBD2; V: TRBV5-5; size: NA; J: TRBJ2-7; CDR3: CASSTTSGGFYEQYF; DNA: TGTGCCAGCAGCACCACTAGCGGGGGGTTCTACGAGCAGTACTTC
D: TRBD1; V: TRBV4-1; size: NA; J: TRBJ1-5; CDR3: CASSQDRTGGRQPQHF; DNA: TGCGCCAGCAGCCAAGATCGGACAGGCGGGCGTCAGCCCCAGCATTTT
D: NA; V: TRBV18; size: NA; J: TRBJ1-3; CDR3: CASSPAGSGNTIYF; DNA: TGTGCCAGCTCACCAGCAGGGTCTGGAAACACCATATATTTT
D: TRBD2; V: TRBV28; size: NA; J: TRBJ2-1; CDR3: CASSLWLAVSNEQFF; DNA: TGTGCCAGCAGTTTATGGCTAGCGGTGAGCAATGAGCAGTTCTTC
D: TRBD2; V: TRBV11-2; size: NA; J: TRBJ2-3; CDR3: CASSRTSGATKDTQYF; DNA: TGTGCCAGCAGCAGAACTAGCGGGGCTACAAAAGATACGCAGTATTTT
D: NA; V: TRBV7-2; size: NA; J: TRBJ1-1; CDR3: CASSPQSGQREAFF; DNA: TGTGCCAGCAGCCCCCAAAGCGGACAGAGAGAAGCTTTCTTT
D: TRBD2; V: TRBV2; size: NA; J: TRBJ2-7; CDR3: CASSEGLADEQYF; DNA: TGTGCCAGCAGTGAAGGCCTAGCGGACGAGCAGTACTTC
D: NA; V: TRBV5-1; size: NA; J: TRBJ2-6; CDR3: CASSLEGVSGANVLTF; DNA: TGCGCCAGCAGCTTGGAGGGCGTGTCTGGGGCCAACGTCCTGACTTTC
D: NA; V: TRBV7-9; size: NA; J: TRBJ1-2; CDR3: CASSLAGYGYTF; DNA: TGTGCCAGCAGCTTGGCGGGTTATGGCTACACCTTC
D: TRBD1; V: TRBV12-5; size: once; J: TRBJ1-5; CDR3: CASGLELPGQGLNQPQHF; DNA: TGTGCTAGTGGTTTGGAATTACCGGGACAGGGCCTAAATCAGCCCCAGCATTTT
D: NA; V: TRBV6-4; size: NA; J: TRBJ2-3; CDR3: CASSAWGRATDTQYF; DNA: TGTGCCAGCAGCGCGTGGGGTCGCGCCACAGATACGCAGTATTTT
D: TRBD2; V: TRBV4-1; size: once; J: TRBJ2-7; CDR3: CASSQGLAAEQYF; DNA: TGCGCCAGCAGCCAAGGACTAGCAGCCGAGCAGTACTTC
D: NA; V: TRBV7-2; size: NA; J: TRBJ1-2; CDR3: CASSLGPGGGLSGGYTF; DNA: TGTGCCAGCAGCTTAGGCCCTGGGGGGGGGCTAAGTGGCGGCTACACCTTC
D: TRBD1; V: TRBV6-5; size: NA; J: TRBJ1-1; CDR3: CASSGLTGSTEAFF; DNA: TGTGCCAGCAGTGGTCTGACAGGGAGCACTGAAGCTTTCTTT
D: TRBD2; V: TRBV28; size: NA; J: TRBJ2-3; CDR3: CASSTPGLAGFSTDTQYF; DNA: TGTGCCAGCAGTACCCCGGGACTAGCGGGTTTCAGCACAGATACGCAGTATTTT
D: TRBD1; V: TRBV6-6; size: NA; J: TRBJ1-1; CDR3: CASSRQGTEAFF; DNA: TGTGCCAGCAGTCGACAGGGAACTGAAGCTTTCTTT
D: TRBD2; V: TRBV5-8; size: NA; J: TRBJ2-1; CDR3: CASSLELAGLNEQFF; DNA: TGTGCCAGCAGCTTAGAACTAGCGGGGCTCAATGAGCAGTTCTTC
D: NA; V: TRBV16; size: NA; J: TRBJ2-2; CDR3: CASSQSPGELFF; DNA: TGTGCCAGCAGCCAATCGCCCGGGGAGCTGTTTTTT
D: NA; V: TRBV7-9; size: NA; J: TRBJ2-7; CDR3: CASSLYSEQYF; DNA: TGTGCCAGCAGCTTGTACTCCGAGCAGTACTTC
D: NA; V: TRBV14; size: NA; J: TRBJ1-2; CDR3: CASSQGYGYTF; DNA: TGTGCCAGCAGCCAAGGTTATGGCTACACCTTC
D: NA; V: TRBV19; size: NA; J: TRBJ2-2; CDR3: CASSQTQWDGELFF; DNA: TGTGCCAGTAGTCAAACACAGTGGGACGGGGAGCTGTTTTTT
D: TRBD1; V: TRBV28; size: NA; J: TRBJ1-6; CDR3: CASSSYTGANSPLHF; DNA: TGTGCCAGCAGTTCATACACAGGGGCGAATTCACCCCTCCACTTT
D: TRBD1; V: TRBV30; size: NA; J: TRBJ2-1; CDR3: CAWSVVQGSDEQFF; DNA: TGTGCCTGGAGTGTGGTACAGGGGAGCGATGAGCAGTTCTTC
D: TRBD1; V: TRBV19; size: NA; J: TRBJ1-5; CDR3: CASTYQDRDGQPQHF; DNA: TGTGCCAGTACCTATCAGGACAGGGACGGTCAGCCCCAGCATTTT
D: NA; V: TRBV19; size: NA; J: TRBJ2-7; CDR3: CASREQEASYEQYF; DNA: TGTGCCAGTAGAGAACAGGAAGCGTCCTACGAGCAGTACTTC
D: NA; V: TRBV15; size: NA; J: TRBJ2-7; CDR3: CATSRDLGQSYEQYF; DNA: TGTGCCACCAGCAGAGATCTGGGTCAGAGCTACGAGCAGTACTTC
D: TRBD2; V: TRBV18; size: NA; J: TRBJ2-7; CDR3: CASSPAAGETYEQYF; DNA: TGTGCCAGCTCACCCGCGGCGGGGGAGACCTACGAGCAGTACTTC
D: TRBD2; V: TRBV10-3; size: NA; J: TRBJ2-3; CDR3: CAISGTSPSTDTQYF; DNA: TGTGCCATCAGTGGGACTAGTCCTAGCACAGATACGCAGTATTTT
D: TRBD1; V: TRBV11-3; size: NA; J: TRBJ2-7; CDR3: CASSLGQGSSYEQYF; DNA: TGTGCCAGCAGCTTAGGACAGGGTAGCTCCTACGAGCAGTACTTC
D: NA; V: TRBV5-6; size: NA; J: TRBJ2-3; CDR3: CASSLTVTLTDTQYF; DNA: TGTGCCAGCAGCTTGACAGTTACCCTTACAGATACGCAGTATTTT
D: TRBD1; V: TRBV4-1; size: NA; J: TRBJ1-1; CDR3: CASSQEPFGGEGTENTEAFF; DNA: TGCGCCAGCAGCCAAGAACCATTCGGTGGAGAGGGGACAGAGAACACTGAAGCTTTCTTT
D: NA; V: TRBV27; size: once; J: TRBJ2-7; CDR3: CASSLRQNYEQYF; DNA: TGTGCCAGCAGTTTAAGACAGAACTACGAGCAGTACTTC
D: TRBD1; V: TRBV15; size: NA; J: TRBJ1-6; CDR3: CATSREQGHNSPLHF; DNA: TGTGCCACCAGCAGAGAACAGGGGCATAATTCACCCCTCCACTTT
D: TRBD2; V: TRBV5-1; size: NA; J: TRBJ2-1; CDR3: CASSVTSASNEQFF; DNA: TGCGCCAGCAGCGTTACTAGCGCTAGCAATGAGCAGTTCTTC
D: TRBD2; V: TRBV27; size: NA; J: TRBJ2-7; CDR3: CASSLLGGSHYEQYF; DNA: TGTGCCAGCAGCCTCTTGGGCGGGAGCCACTACGAGCAGTACTTC
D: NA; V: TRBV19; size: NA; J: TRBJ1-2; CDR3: CASSIGSMGTYGYTF; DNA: TGTGCCAGTAGTATAGGGTCCATGGGGACCTATGGCTACACCTTC
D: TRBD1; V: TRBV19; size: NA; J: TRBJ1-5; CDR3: CASSIVGTGRLSNQPQHF; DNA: TGTGCCAGTAGTATAGTTGGGACAGGACGCCTTAGCAATCAGCCCCAGCATTTT
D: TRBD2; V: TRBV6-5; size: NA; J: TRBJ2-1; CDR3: CASSYSSSGKYNEQFF; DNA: TGTGCCAGCAGTTACTCGTCTAGCGGGAAGTACAATGAGCAGTTCTTC